What follows are 9 T cell receptor beta chains derived from one specimen sequenced in a study of blood T cell repertoires in COVID-19. Sequenced by immunoSEQ multiplex PCR; TCRdb stores in-frame clones only, minus some. The sample lists approximately 280,000 clones; 75% to 90% were seen once. Sample: peripheral blood. Every receptor here comes from a woman aged 30 to 39 who had recovered from COVID-19.

V gene TRBV28 combines with J gene TRBJ2-3; 10 bases map to TRBD2. Germline V gene lookup returns CDR1 MDHEN and CDR2 SYDVKM. The CDR3 is 14 residues long. Germline trimming cut 5 bases from V and 4 bases from J; bases unmatched to any gene: 3. CDR3 region: CASSLAGVPDTQYF. Written as DNA, the CDR3 is TGTGCCAGCAGTCTAGCGGGAGTGCCAGATACGCAGTATTTT.

The chain uses TRBV4-3 and TRBJ2-7; TRBD1 aligns across 9 bases. CDR1 and CDR2 (germline): LGHNA, YSLEER. V lost 0 bases to trimming and J lost 2 bases; unmatched junction nucleotides: 5. The CDR3 is 16 amino acids. In DNA, the CDR3 is TGCGCCAGCAGCCAAGATGGGGACAGGGACACCTACGAGCAGTACTTC. Amino acid sequence: CASSQDGDRDTYEQYF.

The V and J genes are TRBV7-9 and TRBJ2-5, with TRBD1 matching 10 bases. Germline lookup yields CDR1 SEHNR and CDR2 FQNEAQ (reference sequence). CDR3 length equals 15 residues. The junction had 5 bases not matched to a gene; V was cut back by 2 bases and J by 5 bases. In DNA form, the CDR3 reads TGTGCCAGCAGCTTAAGACAGGGGGCGCGGGAGACCCAGTACTTC. Translation gives CASSLRQGARETQYF.

The chain has TRBV3-1 (or the pseudogene TRBV3-2) and TRBJ1-4; 7 bases align to TRBD1. The CDR3 covers 14 residues. Germline V CDR1 and CDR2: LGHDT, YNNKEL (reference sequence). V was clipped by 5 bases and J by 7 bases; unmatched bases: 7. The CDR3 here is CASSWTGSVEKLFF. The DNA for the CDR3 is TGTGCCAGCAGCTGGACAGGATCTGTTGAAAAACTGTTTTTT.

J is TRBJ1-2 and V is TRBV6-5; tentative D call: TRBD1 (5 bases). This CDR3 is built from 13 residues. The V gene lost 5 bases and the J gene lost 4 bases, with 11 bases spanning the gap. Germline CDR1 is MNHEY and CDR2 is SVGAGI. The chain's CDR3 is CASSIRGGYGYTF. CDR3 nucleotides: TGTGCCAGCAGTATTAGGGGTGGCTATGGCTACACCTTC.

The rearrangement joins TRBV3-1 (or the pseudogene TRBV3-2) to TRBJ2-1, with TRBD1 as a possible D gene (6 bases). This CDR3 is built from 15 residues. Looked up from germline, CDR1 is LGHDT and CDR2 is YNNKEL (reference sequence). The V gene lost 1 base and the J gene lost 0 bases, with 7 bases spanning the gap. The CDR3 protein is CASSQADSSYNEQFF. The CDR3 nucleotides are TGTGCCAGCAGCCAAGCGGACAGCTCCTACAATGAGCAGTTCTTC.

The genes are TRBV19 and TRBJ2-3; D perhaps matches TRBD2 (5 bases). This CDR3 has 13 residues. CDR1 LNHDA and CDR2 SQIVND come from the germline V gene (reference sequence). Trimming took 7 bases from V and 2 from J, leaving 10 bases between them. CDR3 DNA: TGTGCCAGTAACGCAGGACTCACAGATACGCAGTATTTT. Translated: CASNAGLTDTQYF.

The count of this clone is one. The chain links TRBV19 to TRBJ2-6; no clear D. V was pared by 5 bases and J by 4 bases, with 12 bases between. The germline V gene encodes CDR1 LNHDA and CDR2 SQIVND (reference sequence). The CDR3 sequence is 15 residues long. The CDR3 spells CASSPYATGANVLTF. In DNA form, the CDR3 reads TGTGCCAGTAGTCCCTATGCTACGGGGGCCAACGTCCTGACTTTC.

This clone was seen only once. V gene TRBV7-9 combines with J gene TRBJ1-3; weak D call: TRBD1 (6 bases). The CDR3 runs to 16 residues. V dropped 5 bases and J dropped 1 base, with 15 bases sitting between them. Germline assignment: CDR1 SEHNR and CDR2 FQNEAQ (reference sequence). The CDR3 region is CASSLTGMKSGNTIYF. As DNA, the CDR3 is TGTGCCAGCAGCCTCACAGGGATGAAGTCTGGAAACACCATATATTTT.